Detailed here is one T cell receptor (beta chain). An amount of RNA that ranged from about 0.45 to 1 ug was reverse transcribed with random hexamers. Multiplex immunoSEQ PCR targeted 54 Vbeta and 13 Jbeta TCR beta segments. TCRdb passed the immunoSEQ multiplex PCR reads through MiXCR, listing each CDR3 protein once. The sample lists about 210,000 distinct CDR3 sequences; about 94% were seen once. The entry originates in a study of CD8 T cells in Susac syndrome. Sequencing of TCR beta was undertaken in CD8+ and CD4+ T cells derived from blood. Specimen: CD4+ T cells from PBMCs. The receptor was isolated from a human donor with Susac syndrome.

This CDR3 is CASSSGGRDKNIQYF. The CDR3 bases are TGCGCCAGCAGCTCCGGGGGTAGGGACAAAAACATTCAGTACTTC. V and J are TRBV5-1 and TRBJ2-4; TRBD2 might be the D (6 bases). CDR1 and CDR2 (germline): SGHRS, YFSETQ. The CDR3 runs to 15 residues. V lost 3 bases, J lost 3 bases, and 13 bases lay in between.